This passage covers 15 T cell receptor beta chains from one sample sequenced in a study of shared clonotypes between healthy human individuals. Clones were sequenced by immunoSEQ multiplex PCR, and TCRdb holds only the in-frame ones, with some missing. The sample consists of 170,000 or so clones, roughly 70% of them appearing once. The source material was memory CD4+ T cells sorted from blood. Indicated subset: CD45RA-negative fraction. The receptors were sampled from a man under 40 in good health.

J is TRBJ2-2 and V is TRBV5-4; the match to TRBD1 covers 7 bases. Germline CDR1 reads SGHNT; CDR2 reads YYREEE (reference sequence). The CDR3 consists of 14 residues. After removal of 6 bases from V and 3 bases from J, the junction contained 5 bases not matched to a gene. The CDR3 loop reads CASTQTGYTGELFF. CDR3 nucleotide sequence: TGTGCCAGCACCCAGACAGGGTACACCGGGGAGCTGTTTTTT.

This clone was observed a few times. The CDR3, as DNA: TGTGCCAGCAGACCGGGACAGCTCCCCTACGAGCAGTACTTC. Translating it yields CASRPGQLPYEQYF. The chain combines TRBV2 with TRBJ2-7; 7 bases map to TRBD1. Per germline, CDR1 SNHLY and CDR2 FYNNEI. The V gene end was trimmed by 6 bases and the J gene end by 2 bases; junction bases not matched to a gene: 7. The CDR3 totals 14 residues.

V and J are TRBV30 and TRBJ2-7; D gene uncertain. The germline V gene has CDR1 GTSNPN and CDR2 SVGIG (reference sequence). V was trimmed by 3 bases and J by 4 bases, leaving 16 bases between them. The CDR3 spans 14 residues. The CDR3 here is CAWRGSPLVYEQYF. The CDR3 DNA follows: TGTGCCTGGAGGGGTTCCCCCCTCGTATACGAGCAGTACTTC.

The genes are TRBV10-1 and TRBJ1-1, with no clear D. From germline, CDR1 is WNHNN and CDR2 SYGVQD (reference sequence). The CDR3 extends over 14 amino acids. Trimming stripped 6 bases from V and 0 bases from J, with 11 bases between. CDR3 sequence reads: CASSVSPMNTEAFF. The CDR3 DNA sequence: TGCGCCAGCAGCGTCTCCCCCATGAACACTGAAGCTTTCTTT.

This chain joins TRBV6-1 and TRBJ2-7; 12 bases match TRBD2. This CDR3 has 13 residues. Germline values: CDR1 MNHNS, CDR2 SASEGT. Trimming removed 8 bases from V and 4 bases from J; junction bases left unmatched: 3. CDR3 coding DNA: TGTGCCAGCGGACTAGCGGGATCATACGAGCAGTACTTC. Its protein is CASGLAGSYEQYF.

This chain links TRBV7-9 with TRBJ2-7; the D gene is possibly TRBD1 (6 bases). Deletions cut 1 base from V and 4 bases from J, with 20 bases between. Germline values: CDR1 SEHNR, CDR2 FQNEAQ (reference sequence). CDR3 length: 17 amino acids. DNA of the CDR3: TGTGCCAGCAGCTTAGGGGGCGTCCAGGGGATCTCTTACGAGCAGTACTTC. The encoded protein is CASSLGGVQGISYEQYF. Full variable domain (missing parts from reference TRBV7-9 and TRBJ2-7): DTGVSQNPRHKITKRGQNVTFRCDPISEHNRLYWYRQTLGQGPEFLTYFQNEAQLEKSRLLSDRFSAERPKGSFSTLEIQRTEQGDSAMYLCASSLGGVQGISYEQYFGPGTRLTVT.

The chain joins TRBV7-9 to TRBJ2-4; no definite D call. Trimming removed 0 bases from V and 8 bases from J, with 5 bases in between. The CDR3 is 12 residues long. Per germline, CDR1 SEHNR and CDR2 FQNEAQ (reference sequence). CDR3 nucleotide sequence: TGTGCCAGCAGCTTAGCGCGTGACATTCAGTACTTC. This codes for CASSLARDIQYF.

The sample holds a few counts of this clone. This chain links TRBV2 with TRBJ2-7; D gene uncertain. The CDR3 covers 13 residues. Germline CDR1 and CDR2: SNHLY and FYNNEI. Trimming pared 5 bases from V and 3 bases from J, leaving 11 bases between. The CDR3 region has the DNA TGTGCCAGCAGTACGGGCCCGGGCTACGAGCAGTACTTC. This gives the protein CASSTGPGYEQYF.

This chain joins TRBV28 and TRBJ1-5; 7 positions match TRBD1. The CDR3 has 14 residues. After removal of 7 bases from V and 7 bases from J, the junction contained 10 bases not matched to a gene. The germline V gene has CDR1 MDHEN and CDR2 SYDVKM. CDR3 bases: TGTGCCAGCAAAAAAAGACAGGGCTACCAGCCCCAGCATTTT. This sequence encodes CASKKRQGYQPQHF.

The chain carries TRBV27 and TRBJ2-7; no clear D gene. Germline loops: CDR1 MNHEY, CDR2 SMNVEV (reference sequence). The CDR3 runs to 13 residues. V shed 6 bases and J shed 4 bases, with 13 bases lying between them. CDR3 loop: CASRVWGKYEQYF. In DNA form, the CDR3 reads TGTGCCAGCAGAGTATGGGGTAAATACGAGCAGTACTTC.

The rearrangement joins TRBV29-1 to TRBJ1-2; no clear D gene. The germline CDR1 and CDR2 sequences are SQVTM and ANQGSEA. This CDR3 contains 17 residues. Trimming cost V 0 bases and J 4 bases, with 21 bases left between them. The CDR3 bases are TGCAGCGTTGAAGACTCCCGATGGGCAGCGAGTGGCTATGGCTACACCTTC. Encoded protein: CSVEDSRWAASGYGYTF.

V usage is TRBV7-9 and J usage is TRBJ2-7, with D maybe TRBD2 (6 bases). The V and J ends lost 5 bases and 4 bases respectively, with 9 bases between them. CDR1 and CDR2 from the germline V gene are SEHNR and FQNEAQ (reference sequence). This CDR3 has 12 amino acids. Here the CDR3 reads CASSVTSYEQYF. The CDR3 DNA sequence: TGTGCCAGCAGCGTGACTAGTTACGAGCAGTACTTC.

The chain couples TRBV6-1 to TRBJ2-7; D is perhaps TRBD1 or TRBD2 (7 bases each). Germline V lookup: CDR1 MNHNS, CDR2 SASEGT. With 10 bases removed from V and 0 bases from J, the gap between germline ends came to 16 bases. The CDR3 is made up of 14 amino acids. The CDR3 DNA follows: TGTGCCACCCAGGGGGGGGGAAGCTCCTACGAGCAGTACTTC. Protein: CATQGGGSSYEQYF.

The chain is built from TRBV29-1 and TRBJ2-1; D might be TRBD1 or TRBD2, each matching 5 bases. This CDR3 has 12 amino acids. Germline loops: CDR1 SQVTM, CDR2 ANQGSEA. Trimming cost V 6 bases and J 5 bases, with 11 bases left between them. CDR3 in amino acids: CSVGTRNNEQFF. The CDR3 DNA follows: TGCAGCGTCGGGACCCGGAACAATGAGCAGTTCTTC.

Comment on this clone: The sample holds other DNA sequences that translate to the same CDR3. The chain carries TRBV7-2 and TRBJ2-1, with D possibly TRBD2 on 5 matching bases. Germline lookup yields CDR1 SGHTA and CDR2 FQGNSA. The CDR3 runs 15 residues. Trimming shortened V by 0 bases and J by 0 bases, and 6 bases separated the two germline ends. CDR3 sequence: CASSLAGNSYNEQFF. The CDR3 DNA sequence: TGTGCCAGCAGCTTAGCCGGGAACTCCTACAATGAGCAGTTCTTC.